Presented here are 6 T cell receptor beta chains from one specimen sequenced in a study of cytomegalovirus exposure and HLA in healthy donors. PCR employed 60 Vbeta and 13 Jbeta primers. Only in-frame clones appear in the TCRdb table, and some are missing; sequencing was by immunoSEQ multiplex PCR. Of tens of thousands of clones listed, under 80% are singletons. What was sequenced was PBMCs. The origin of the receptors is a male donor in good health and CMV-seropositive.

The chain has TRBV7-8 and TRBJ1-2, with D unresolved. The V end lost 1 base, the J end lost 6 bases, and 15 bases lay between the germline ends. The CDR3 loop spans 15 amino acids. Germline loops: CDR1 SGHVS, CDR2 FQNEAQ. CDR3 region: CASSLERPGNNGYTF. The CDR3 DNA is TGTGCCAGCAGCTTAGAGCGACCGGGGAATAATGGCTACACCTTC.

In this sample, this clone turned up a few times. CDR3 sequence: CASSTGGAGSYNEQFF. The DNA of the CDR3 is TGTGCCAGTAGTACAGGGGGCGCAGGGTCCTACAATGAGCAGTTCTTC. This chain joins TRBV19 and TRBJ2-1; TRBD1 matches 8 bases. Trimming cost V 4 bases and J 1 base; bases outside gene matches: 6. The CDR3 runs 16 residues. The germline gives CDR1 LNHDA, CDR2 SQIVND (reference sequence). Based on the CDR3 plus reference TRBV19 and TRBJ2-1, the full variable domain is DGGITQSPKYLFRKEGQNVTLSCEQNLNHDAMYWYRQDPGQGLRLIYYSQIVNDFQKGDIAEGYSVSREKKESFPLTVTSAQKNPTAFYLCASSTGGAGSYNEQFFGPGTRLTVL.

V gene TRBV28 combines with J gene TRBJ2-5, with 8 positions matching TRBD2. CDR1 is MDHEN and CDR2 is SYDVKM in the germline V gene. The CDR3 contains 14 residues. Losses at the gene ends were 7 bases for V and 1 base for J; bases not matched to a gene: 5. The CDR3 reads CASTFTSGQETQYF. Here the CDR3 DNA reads TGTGCCAGCACCTTCACTAGCGGCCAAGAGACCCAGTACTTC.

The gene calls are TRBV6-5 and TRBJ2-1, with 11 bases lining up with TRBD2. The CDR3 extends over 15 amino acids. Per germline, CDR1 MNHEY and CDR2 SVGAGI. With V trimmed by 6 bases and J by 4 bases, 5 bases remained unmatched. CDR3 protein: CASRPGTSGYNEQFF. CDR3 sequence (DNA): TGTGCCAGCAGACCCGGGACTAGCGGATACAATGAGCAGTTCTTC.

This chain connects TRBV5-1 to TRBJ2-2; the D gene is possibly TRBD2 (5 bases). CDR3 length: 14 residues. Trimming cost V 6 bases and J 0 bases, with 9 bases left between them. CDR1 SGHRS and CDR2 YFSETQ come from the germline V gene. The chain's CDR3 is CASKGASNTGELFF. The DNA for the CDR3 is TGCGCCAGCAAGGGAGCATCGAACACCGGGGAGCTGTTTTTT.

This chain connects TRBV19 to TRBJ1-1; TRBD1 might be the D (5 bases). Germline V gives CDR1 LNHDA, CDR2 SQIVND (reference sequence). The CDR3 loop spans 12 amino acids. Deletions cut 4 bases from V and 11 bases from J, with 14 bases between. The CDR3, as DNA: TGTGCCAGTAGTACGACGCGGGACTCGGCTTTCTTT. Residues: CASSTTRDSAFF.